The 25 T cell receptor beta chains below were found in one sample sequenced in a study of early T cells in non-severe SARS-CoV-2 infection. TCRdb recomputed calls from the 5' RACE reads with MiXCR, one row per CDR3 protein. The sample has tens of thousands of distinct CDR3 sequences; approximately 8.9% are singletons. The specimen sequenced was whole blood. These receptors were taken from an adult who was a healthcare worker with PCR-confirmed SARS-CoV-2 infection or an uninfected control (not recorded which).

The genes are TRBV7-9 and TRBJ2-1, with D unclear. Trimming shortened V by 3 bases and J by 7 bases, and 13 bases separated the two germline ends. From germline, CDR1 is SEHNR and CDR2 FQNEAQ (reference sequence). The CDR3 contains 14 residues. The DNA of the CDR3 is TGTGCCAGCAGCTTCGTCCTAAACGGGAATGAGCAGTTCTTC. It translates to CASSFVLNGNEQFF.

This clonotype has a count of ten or more. The V and J genes are TRBV5-1 and TRBJ2-3; D is possibly TRBD2 (5 bases). In germline, CDR1 is SGHRS, CDR2 YFSETQ. Trimming stripped 2 bases from V and 6 bases from J, with 10 bases between. The CDR3 sequence is 13 residues long. CDR3 bases: TGCGCCAGCAGCTTTCGGGGTACTGATACGCAGTATTTT. Its translation is CASSFRGTDTQYF.

The chain employs TRBV14 and TRBJ1-4, with D possibly matching TRBD1 (5 bases). The ends were cut back, 2 bases at V and 5 bases at J, with 9 bases in the middle. The CDR3 covers 14 residues. The germline V gene encodes CDR1 SGHDN and CDR2 FVKESK. CDR3 nucleotide sequence: TGTGCCAGCAGCCAAAACAGGCGAAATGAAAAACTGTTTTTT. Translation gives CASSQNRRNEKLFF. Combining the CDR3 with reference TRBV14 and TRBJ1-4 gives the whole variable domain EAGVTQFPSHSVIEKGQTVTLRCDPISGHDNLYWYRRVMGKEIKFLLHFVKESKQDESGMPNNRFLAERTGGTYSTLKVQPAELEDSGVYFCASSQNRRNEKLFFGSGTQLSVL.

Here the CDR3 DNA reads TGCAGCGCCGACGGGGGGAACAATGAGCAGTTCTTC. Translating it yields CSADGGNNEQFF. The chain recombines TRBV29-1 with TRBJ2-1; 7 nucleotides agree with TRBD2. CDR3 length: 12 amino acids. J was trimmed by 5 bases and V by 7 bases; bases with no gene match: 5. Per germline, CDR1 SQVTM and CDR2 ANQGSEA.

This clonotype appeared a few times. This rearrangement joins TRBV5-6 to TRBJ2-1; TRBD1 might be the D (5 bases). The V and J ends lost 0 bases and 6 bases respectively, with 7 bases between them. The CDR3 loop spans 13 amino acids. Germline V gene data show CDR1 as SGHDT and CDR2 as YYEEEE. The CDR3 sequence is CASSLVTGNEQFF. In DNA, the CDR3 is TGTGCCAGCAGCTTGGTCACAGGCAATGAGCAGTTCTTC.

The chain links TRBV28 to TRBJ1-3; no clear D. The CDR3 length is 11 residues. V lost 9 bases and J lost 1, with 4 bases in between. CDR1 is MDHEN, CDR2 SYDVKM, per germline. The CDR3 bases are TGTGCCAGTGAGTCTGGAAACACCATATATTTT. Translated: CASESGNTIYF. The full variable domain, in which reference TRBV28 and TRBJ1-3 provide the parts outside the CDR3, is DVKVTQSSRYLVKRTGEKVFLECVQDMDHENMFWYRQDPGLGLRLIYFSYDVKMKEKGDIPEGYSVSREKKERFSLILESASTNQTSMYLCASESGNTIYFGEGSWLTVV.

This clonotype was counted between two and nine times. This chain links TRBV12-3 or TRBV12-4 with TRBJ1-3; unclear D gene. This CDR3 spans 15 amino acids. Trimming took 2 bases from V and 0 from J, leaving 8 bases between them. CDR3 sequence: CASSLKHYSGNTIYF. Here the CDR3 DNA reads TGTGCCAGCAGTTTAAAGCACTACTCTGGAAACACCATATATTTT.

The rearrangement joins TRBV5-4 to TRBJ2-7, with no clear D. This CDR3 spans 15 amino acids. V dropped 1 base and J dropped 0 bases, with 11 bases sitting between them. The germline V gene encodes CDR1 SGHNT and CDR2 YYREEE (reference sequence). CDR3 nucleotide sequence: TGTGCCAGCAGCTTGCCGCAGGCCTCCTCCTACGAGCAGTACTTC. It codes for CASSLPQASSYEQYF. Supplemented by reference TRBV5-4 and TRBJ2-7, the full variable domain reads ETGVTQSPTHLIKTRGQQVTLRCSSQSGHNTVSWYQQALGQGPQFIFQYYREEENGRGNFPPRFSGLQFPNYSSELNVNALELDDSALYLCASSLPQASSYEQYFGPGTRLTVT.

This clonotype showed up many times. V is TRBV21-1 and J is TRBJ1-1; the table names TRBD1, a call not compared with the DNA. TRBV21-1 is a recognized pseudogene. This CDR3 region has 16 residues. CDR3 region: CASSKVVRGQNTEAFF. CDR3 nucleotides: TGTGCCAGCAGCAAAGTAGTAAGGGGTCAGAACACTGAAGCTTTCTTT.

V usage is TRBV25-1 and J usage is TRBJ2-1, with 7 bases aligning to TRBD2. The J segment lost 4 bases and the V segment lost 3 bases, leaving 6 bases of the junction unmatched. Germline assignment: CDR1 MGHDK and CDR2 SYGVNS. CDR3 length: 15 amino acids. CDR3 residues: CASSDRPSGYNEQFF. The DNA for the CDR3 is TGTGCCAGCAGTGATCGGCCTAGCGGATACAATGAGCAGTTCTTC.

This clonotype was observed at least ten times. V and J are TRBV29-1 and TRBJ1-2; D ambiguous. The CDR3 runs to 14 residues. Looked up from germline, CDR1 is SQVTM and CDR2 is ANQGSEA. V dropped 4 bases and J dropped 5 bases, with 17 bases sitting between them. CDR3 sequence: CSVAAEPRVYGYTF. The CDR3 DNA reads as TGCAGCGTTGCGGCGGAGCCTCGGGTATATGGCTACACCTTC.

There are many counts of this clonotype. This chain links TRBV25-1 with TRBJ2-3, with D uncertain. This CDR3 comprises 15 residues. In germline, CDR1 is MGHDK, CDR2 SYGVNS. The ends were cut back, 6 bases at V and 2 bases at J, with 15 bases in the middle. This CDR3 reads CASSPRGAFTDTQYF. DNA of the CDR3: TGTGCCAGCAGCCCCCGCGGAGCTTTCACAGATACGCAGTATTTT.

This clonotype was seen repeatedly, ten times or more. The junction departs from the called germline gene at one end, perhaps through a read error. DNA for the CDR3: TGTGCCAGCAGCATAACACCGGGACTTGAAGTTTTCTTT. This translates into CASSITPGLEVFF. The chain recombines TRBV11-1 with TRBJ1-1; D is possibly TRBD1 (5 bases). Germline V gives CDR1 SGHAT, CDR2 FQDESV (reference sequence). The CDR3 is made up of 13 amino acids.

This clonotype was observed at least ten times. J is TRBJ2-5 and V is TRBV20-1; D possibly uses TRBD1 or TRBD2 (5 bases each). The CDR3 spans 14 residues. Germline V gene sequence: CDR1 DFQATT, CDR2 SNEGSKA (reference sequence). V lost 0 bases to trimming and J lost 1 base, with 9 bases between them. The CDR3 spells CSAREGEPQETQYF. The CDR3 nucleotides read TGCAGTGCTAGAGAGGGGGAGCCCCAAGAGACCCAGTACTTC.

This clonotype showed up many times. CDR3 amino acids: CSVLPQVGTEAFF. As DNA, the CDR3 is TGCAGCGTCCTGCCCCAGGTCGGCACTGAAGCTTTCTTT. The chain employs TRBV29-1 and TRBJ1-1; the D is unclear. CDR3 length equals 13 residues. The germline V gene has CDR1 SQVTM and CDR2 ANQGSEA. Trimming removed 6 bases from V and 4 bases from J, with 15 bases in between.

This clonotype has at least ten counts. The chain joins TRBV11-2 to TRBJ1-2, with a possible D match to TRBD1 (6 bases). Germline values: CDR1 SGHAT, CDR2 FQNNGV. The length of the CDR3 is 15 residues. V was clipped by 4 bases and J by 2 bases, with 14 bases between them. CDR3 DNA sequence: TGTGCCAGCAGCTCTAGAGGGGGAAGCAACTATGGCTACACCTTC. Amino acid sequence: CASSSRGGSNYGYTF.

The V gene is TRBV5-6, the J gene TRBJ1-4; 7 bases map to TRBD1. The CDR3 covers 17 residues. The germline CDR1 and CDR2 sequences are SGHDT and YYEEEE. The junction had 5 bases not matched to a gene; V was cut back by 0 bases and J by 0 bases. CDR3 loop: CASSLGTGNPTNEKLFF. Written as DNA, the CDR3 is TGTGCCAGCAGCTTGGGGACAGGCAACCCAACTAATGAAAAACTGTTTTTT.

The J gene is TRBJ2-1, the V gene TRBV7-3, with 7 bases lining up with TRBD2. CDR1 is SGHTA, CDR2 FQGTGA, per germline. The J segment lost 7 bases and the V segment lost 2 bases, leaving 5 bases of the junction unmatched. The CDR3 is 14 residues long. The CDR3 sequence is CASSLGLAENEQFF. Here the CDR3 DNA reads TGTGCCAGCAGCTTAGGGCTAGCGGAAAATGAGCAGTTCTTC.

V is TRBV7-9 and J is TRBJ2-5; D uncertain. V was pared by 6 bases and J by 3 bases, with 11 bases between. Germline CDR1 and CDR2: SEHNR and FQNEAQ (reference sequence). The length of the CDR3 is 13 residues. CDR3 DNA: TGTGCCAGCAGTCCTGACTCCGAAGAGACCCAGTACTTC. Protein: CASSPDSEETQYF.

In this sample, this clonotype turned up many times. The chain has TRBV2 and TRBJ1-6; 7 nucleotides align to TRBD1. Per germline, CDR1 SNHLY and CDR2 FYNNEI. Trimming cost V 3 bases and J 9 bases; bases outside gene matches: 5. This CDR3 is 14 amino acids long. The CDR3 DNA is TGTGCCAGCAGTGATGGGACAGTTTCTTCACCCCTCCACTTT. Its translation is CASSDGTVSSPLHF.

This clonotype was picked up many times. The chain has TRBV2 and TRBJ2-7; 9 bases fit TRBD1. Looked up from germline, CDR1 is SNHLY and CDR2 is FYNNEI. V lost 4 bases, J lost 1 base, and 14 bases stayed unmatched. CDR3 length equals 18 residues. CDR3 DNA sequence: TGTGCCAGCAGTGGGGGACAGGGTCTGAGAGGGTTTTCCTACGAGCAGTACTTC. This sequence encodes CASSGGQGLRGFSYEQYF.

The chain employs TRBV7-2 and TRBJ2-7; D is possibly TRBD1 (6 bases). CDR3 length: 13 residues. Germline V CDR1 and CDR2: SGHTA, FQGNSA. Trimming removed 6 bases at V and 2 bases at J, with 11 bases between. CDR3 loop: CASSSGDTYEQYF. In DNA, the CDR3 is TGTGCCAGCAGTTCCGGGGACACCTACGAGCAGTACTTC. Supplemented by reference TRBV7-2 and TRBJ2-7, the full variable domain reads GAGVSQSPSNKVTEKGKDVELRCDPISGHTALYWYRQSLGQGLEFLIYFQGNSAPDKSGLPSDRFSAERTGGSVSTLTIQRTQQEDSAVYLCASSSGDTYEQYFGPGTRLTVT.

The chain joins TRBV9 to TRBJ1-1; TRBD1 matches 8 bases. Germline CDR1 SGDLS, CDR2 YYNGEE. The CDR3 is 15 residues long. With V trimmed by 5 bases and J by 5 bases, 11 bases remained unmatched. CDR3 loop: CASRQGEHPGTEAFF. Here the CDR3 DNA reads TGTGCCAGCAGACAGGGGGAACACCCAGGGACTGAAGCTTTCTTT. The variable domain in full, with the rest retrieved from reference TRBV9 and TRBJ1-1, is DSGVTQTPKHLITATGQRVTLRCSPRSGDLSVYWYQQSLDQGLQFLIQYYNGEERAKGNILERFSAQQFPDLHSELNLSSLELGDSALYFCASRQGEHPGTEAFFGQGTRLTVV.

The sample holds many counts of this clonotype. The chain has TRBV6-5 and TRBJ1-1, with D perhaps TRBD1 (6 bases). V shed 2 bases and J shed 2 bases, with 9 bases lying between them. Germline CDR1 reads MNHEY; CDR2 reads SVGAGI. CDR3 length: 14 residues. The DNA of the CDR3 is TGTGCCAGCAGTTACCGGACAGAAAACACTGAAGCTTTCTTT. Amino acids: CASSYRTENTEAFF.

This clonotype was observed a handful of times. This chain connects TRBV28 to TRBJ2-1; 8 nucleotides line up with TRBD2. The CDR3 totals 14 residues. J gave up 5 bases and V 11 bases, and 11 bases lay outside the gene matches. Germline V gives CDR1 MDHEN, CDR2 SYDVKM. The CDR3 region has the DNA TGTGCCGGGGGGGCACTAGCGGACCACAATGAGCAGTTCTTC. Residues: CAGGALADHNEQFF.